Presented here are 9 T cell receptor beta chains from one specimen sequenced in a study of siplizumab effects on memory and regulatory T cells. The repertoire was sequenced with immunoSEQ multiplex PCR; TCRdb's copy has only in-frame clones and lacks some. The table lists about 100,000 clones, around 94% of them singletons, with roughly 0.6% in the top ten. The sequenced sample was Tregs sorted from blood. Every receptor here comes from a human donor in good health.

CDR3 sequence: CASSQGGALLYEQYF. DNA for the CDR3: TGTGCCAGCAGCCAAGGGGGGGCCCTCCTTTACGAGCAGTACTTC. The J gene is TRBJ2-7, the V gene TRBV28, with D possibly TRBD2 on 7 matching bases. V dropped 6 bases and J dropped 4 bases, with 19 bases sitting between them. This CDR3 has 15 residues. Germline V CDR1 and CDR2: MDHEN, SYDVKM.

J is TRBJ1-4 and V is TRBV25-1; TRBD1 is a possible D gene (5 bases). The length of the CDR3 is 13 residues. V lost 3 bases to trimming and J lost 7 bases, with 9 bases between them. Germline assignment: CDR1 MGHDK and CDR2 SYGVNS. As DNA, the CDR3 is TGTGCCAGCAGTGATTGGGGGAGTGAAAAACTGTTTTTT. Its protein product is CASSDWGSEKLFF.

The chain joins TRBV7-8 to TRBJ2-7; 7 bases agree with TRBD1. CDR3 length: 15 amino acids. The ends lost 1 base at V and 3 bases at J; junction bases unmatched: 6. Looked up from germline, CDR1 is SGHVS and CDR2 is FQNEAQ. The CDR3 region is CASSLEGQRFYEQYF. The CDR3 nucleotides read TGTGCCAGCAGCTTAGAGGGACAGAGGTTCTACGAGCAGTACTTC.

V usage is TRBV7-9 and J usage is TRBJ2-1; TRBD2 aligns across 8 bases. The germline V gene encodes CDR1 SEHNR and CDR2 FQNEAQ (reference sequence). V lost 5 bases and J lost 7; bases outside the gene matches: 13. This CDR3 has 16 amino acids. The CDR3 protein is CASSPTGLGDYNEQFF. The CDR3 DNA sequence: TGTGCCAGCAGCCCGACGGGACTAGGGGACTATAATGAGCAGTTCTTC.

V and J are TRBV6-5 and TRBJ2-3; D is unclear. V lost 2 bases, J lost 0 bases, and 12 bases lay in between. There are 16 residues in the CDR3. Germline V gives CDR1 MNHEY, CDR2 SVGAGI. CDR3: CASSYGYSSSTDTQYF. The CDR3 nucleotides read TGTGCCAGCAGTTACGGATACTCGTCTAGCACAGATACGCAGTATTTT.

The chain couples TRBV6-1 to TRBJ2-1; D is uncertain. Germline V CDR1 and CDR2: MNHNS, SASEGT. The CDR3 runs to 13 residues. V lost 6 bases, J lost 2 bases, and 8 bases lay in between. The CDR3 DNA follows: TGTGCCAGCAGACCGTGGGCCTACAATGAGCAGTTCTTC. Translated: CASRPWAYNEQFF.

The chain carries TRBV6-5 and TRBJ1-4; TRBD1 is a possible D gene (6 bases). The CDR3 loop spans 14 amino acids. V gave up 2 bases and J gave up 6 bases, with 10 bases separating them. Germline V CDR1 and CDR2: MNHEY, SVGAGI. CDR3 region: CASSYPGGDEKLFF. DNA for the CDR3: TGTGCCAGCAGTTACCCCGGGGGCGATGAAAAACTGTTTTTT.

This chain joins TRBV5-6 and TRBJ2-1, with D hard to call. The V end was cut by 2 bases, the J end by 4 bases, with 7 bases between. Germline-derived CDR1 and CDR2 are SGHDT and YYEEEE. This CDR3 is built from 13 residues. The CDR3 DNA sequence: TGTGCCAGCAGCTTTAAGAATTACAATGAGCAGTTCTTC. Translated: CASSFKNYNEQFF.

This clone was observed a single time. The chain has TRBV29-1 and TRBJ1-2, with 7 bases matching TRBD1. Germline CDR1 reads SQVTM; CDR2 reads ANQGSEA. The CDR3 contains 12 residues. The junction had 6 bases not matched to a gene; V was cut back by 4 bases and J by 7 bases. The CDR3 nucleotides are TGCAGCGTTGTACAGGGGTTGGGTGGCTACACCTTC. It codes for CSVVQGLGGYTF. The variable domain in full, completed from reference TRBV29-1 and TRBJ1-2, reads SAVISQKPSRDICQRGTSLTIQCQVDSQVTMMFWYRQQPGQSLTLIATANQGSEATYESGFVIDKFPISRPNLTFSTLTVSNMSPEDSSIYLCSVVQGLGGYTFGSGTRLTVV.